What follows is one T cell receptor (beta chain) and its context. In the source study's methods: Reference gene primer amplification gave estimated nucleated cell counts. Only in-frame clones appear in the TCRdb table, and some are missing; sequencing was by immunoSEQ multiplex PCR. V, J and clone size are those of that table, while D and trimming were read from the DNA. Seen here are some 150,000 clones, approximately 82% observed once, and the top ten hold roughly 1.6%. The germline CDR1 and CDR2 sequences are SGHRS and YFSETQ. There are 16 residues in the CDR3. V shed 0 bases and J 0 bases; nucleotides not matched to a gene: 5. The data belong to a study of blood T cell repertoires in COVID-19. In the study overall: The analysed material was cDNA or gDNA that came from T cells, B-cell-depleted T cells, or PBMCs.

Sequenced: peripheral blood. This rearrangement joins TRBV5-1 to TRBJ2-5; the match to TRBD2 covers 7 bases. The TCR comes from a human donor in a cohort sampled during active COVID-19. DNA for the CDR3: TGCGCCAGCAGCTTGGCGACTAGCTCTGACCAAGAGACCCAGTACTTC. It is translated as CASSLATSSDQETQYF.